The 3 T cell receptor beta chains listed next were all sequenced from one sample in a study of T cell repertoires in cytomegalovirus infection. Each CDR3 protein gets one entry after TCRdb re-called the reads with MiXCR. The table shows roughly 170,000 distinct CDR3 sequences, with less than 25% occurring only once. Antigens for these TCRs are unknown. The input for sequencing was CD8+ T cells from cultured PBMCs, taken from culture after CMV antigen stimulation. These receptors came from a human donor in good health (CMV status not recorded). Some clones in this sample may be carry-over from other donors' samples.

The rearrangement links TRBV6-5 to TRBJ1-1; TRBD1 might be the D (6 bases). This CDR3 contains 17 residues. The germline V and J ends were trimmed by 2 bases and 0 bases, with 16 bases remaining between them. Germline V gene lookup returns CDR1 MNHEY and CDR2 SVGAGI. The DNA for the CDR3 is TGTGCCAGCAGTTACGCCCCAGGGGCGAGAGTGAACACTGAAGCTTTCTTT. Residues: CASSYAPGARVNTEAFF.

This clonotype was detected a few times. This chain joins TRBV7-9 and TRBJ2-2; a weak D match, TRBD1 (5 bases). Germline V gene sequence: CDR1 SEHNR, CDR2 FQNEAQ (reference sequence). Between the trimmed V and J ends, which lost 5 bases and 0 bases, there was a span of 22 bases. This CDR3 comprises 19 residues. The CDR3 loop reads CASSHPKQGHYSNTGELFF. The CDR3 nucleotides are TGTGCCAGCAGCCACCCAAAACAAGGACATTATTCGAACACCGGGGAGCTGTTTTTT.

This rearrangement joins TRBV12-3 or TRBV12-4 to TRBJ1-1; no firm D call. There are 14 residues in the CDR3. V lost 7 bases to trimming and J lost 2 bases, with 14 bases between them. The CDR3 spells CASILGFGNTEAFF. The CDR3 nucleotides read TGTGCCAGCATCTTAGGGTTTGGAAACACTGAAGCTTTCTTT.